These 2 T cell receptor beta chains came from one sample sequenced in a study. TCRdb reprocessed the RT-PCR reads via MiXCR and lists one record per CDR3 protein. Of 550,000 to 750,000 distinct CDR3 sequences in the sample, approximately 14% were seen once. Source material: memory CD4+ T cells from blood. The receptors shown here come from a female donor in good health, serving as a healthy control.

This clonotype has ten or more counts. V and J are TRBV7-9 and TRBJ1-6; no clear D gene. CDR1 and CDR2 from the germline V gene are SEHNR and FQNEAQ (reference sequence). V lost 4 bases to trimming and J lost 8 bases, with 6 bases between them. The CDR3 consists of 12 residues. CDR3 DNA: TGTGCCAGCAGCTGGGGTGATTCACCCCTCCACTTT. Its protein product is CASSWGDSPLHF.

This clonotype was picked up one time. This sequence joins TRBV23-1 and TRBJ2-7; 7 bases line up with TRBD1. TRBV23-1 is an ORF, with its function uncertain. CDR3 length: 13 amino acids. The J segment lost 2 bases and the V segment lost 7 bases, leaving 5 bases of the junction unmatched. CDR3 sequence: CASIPGQTYEQYF. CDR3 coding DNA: TGCGCCAGCATTCCGGGACAGACCTACGAGCAGTACTTC.